This TCR beta chain was found in a study of early T cells in non-severe SARS-CoV-2 infection. Study background: Unpaired chains resulted from sequencing bulk RNA of unsorted whole blood.

The V and J ends lost 4 bases and 5 bases respectively, with 11 bases between them. Germline CDR1 and CDR2: ENHRY and SYGVKD. This CDR3 region has 13 residues. Individually, cDNA molecules had unique molecular identifiers attached to them. TCRdb analysed the 5' RACE reads with MiXCR anew, one entry per CDR3 protein. The table records 70,000 to 95,000 distinct CDR3 sequences, about 15% of them present only once. The TCR comes from an adult who was a healthcare worker with PCR-confirmed SARS-CoV-2 infection or an uninfected control (not recorded which). The rearrangement joins TRBV10-3 to TRBJ1-2, with D perhaps matching TRBD1 (6 bases). Material for sequencing was whole blood. CDR3 region: CAISADSTYGYTF. The CDR3 coding sequence is TGTGCCATCAGTGCGGACAGTACGTATGGCTACACCTTC.